This TCR beta chain emerged from a study of T cell responses to AZD1222 COVID-19 vaccine. Produced via immunoSEQ multiplex PCR; TCRdb's table is partial and in-frame only. The profile shows roughly 100,000 clones, 84% of them singletons. Germline V gene data show CDR1 as SGHDN and CDR2 as FVKESK. With V trimmed by 2 bases and J by 3 bases, 11 bases remained unmatched. This CDR3 has 17 amino acids. The sample was peripheral blood, taken on day 0 of AZD1222 vaccination. The chain employs TRBV14 and TRBJ2-3; 7 bases line up with TRBD1. The source is an adult in good health. The CDR3: CASSQLRSTGSTDTQYF. DNA of the CDR3: TGTGCCAGCAGCCAACTTAGGTCGACAGGGTCTACAGATACGCAGTATTTT.